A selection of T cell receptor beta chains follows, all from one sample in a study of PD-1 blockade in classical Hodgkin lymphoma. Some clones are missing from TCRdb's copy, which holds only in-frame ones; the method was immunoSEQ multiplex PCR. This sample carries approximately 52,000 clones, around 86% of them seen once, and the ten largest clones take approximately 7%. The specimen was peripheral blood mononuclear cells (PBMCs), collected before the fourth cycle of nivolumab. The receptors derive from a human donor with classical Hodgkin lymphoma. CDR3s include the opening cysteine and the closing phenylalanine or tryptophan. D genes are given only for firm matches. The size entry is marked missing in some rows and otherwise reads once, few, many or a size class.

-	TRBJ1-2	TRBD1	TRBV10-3	TGTGCCATCAGTGAGGACAGGGAATACACCTTC	CAISEDREYTF
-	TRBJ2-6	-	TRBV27	TGTGCCAGCAGCTCAAGGGAGTCTGGGGCCAACGTCCTGACTTTC	CASSSRESGANVLTF
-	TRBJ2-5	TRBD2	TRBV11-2	TGTGCCAGCAGCTTAGGACGGAGCGGGGGAGGGCAAGAGACCCAGTACTTC	CASSLGRSGGGQETQYF
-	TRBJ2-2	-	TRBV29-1	TGCAGCGTTGAAAAGGCCGGGGAGCTGTTTTTT	CSVEKAGELFF
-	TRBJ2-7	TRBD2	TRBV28	TGTGCCAGCAGTTTGGTGGGAGGGACGGAGGAGTACTTC	CASSLVGGTEEYF
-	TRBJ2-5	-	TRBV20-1	TGCAGTGCTAAAGGGCAAGAGACCCAGTACTTC	CSAKGQETQYF
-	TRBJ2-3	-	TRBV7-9	TGTGCCAGCAGCTTGGAGGGGTTGACAGATACGCAGTATTTT	CASSLEGLTDTQYF
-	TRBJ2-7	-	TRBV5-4	TGTGCCAGCAGCTTGGATAGTGGATACGAGCAGTACTTC	CASSLDSGYEQYF
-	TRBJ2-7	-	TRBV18	TGTGCCAGCTCACCGGGACCGAGGTCCTACGAGCAGTACTTC	CASSPGPRSYEQYF
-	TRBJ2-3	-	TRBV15	TGTGCCACCAGCGAGTCCTTCTCAGGGGGGGCAGATACGCAGTATTTT	CATSESFSGGADTQYF
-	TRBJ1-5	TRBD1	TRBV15	TGTGCCACCAGCAGGGGACAGTCCAATCAGCCCCAGCATTTT	CATSRGQSNQPQHF
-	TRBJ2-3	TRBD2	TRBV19	TGTGCCAGTAGTATAGTCCTTAGCGGGGGGACCAGCACAGATACGCAGTATTTT	CASSIVLSGGTSTDTQYF
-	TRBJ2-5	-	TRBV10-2	TGCGCCAGCAGTGAGACGCAGAAGGGGCAAGAGACCCAGTACTTC	CASSETQKGQETQYF
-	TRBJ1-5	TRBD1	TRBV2	TGTGCCAGTGGGACAGATGATCAGCCCCAGCATTTT	CASGTDDQPQHF
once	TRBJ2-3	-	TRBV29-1	TGCAGCGTTACACACCCTAGCCCAGATACGCAGTATTTT	CSVTHPSPDTQYF
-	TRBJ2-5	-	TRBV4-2	TGTGCCAGCAGCCAAGATGACGCTGTACTCCAAGAGACCCAGTACTTC	CASSQDDAVLQETQYF